This T cell receptor beta chain stems from a study of blood T cell repertoires in COVID-19. The CDR3 runs 14 residues. Trimming shortened V by 5 bases and J by 7 bases, and 15 bases separated the two germline ends. CDR1 and CDR2 (germline): LGHNA, YSLEER. Measured with immunoSEQ multiplex PCR; TCRdb has only the in-frame clones, and not every one. The sample gives roughly 110,000 clones, 84% of which show up once; more than 4% is in the top ten. This clonotype was sampled from a human donor in a cohort sampled during active COVID-19. The chain uses TRBV4-3 and TRBJ2-1, with D maybe TRBD2 (6 bases). Specimen: peripheral blood. CDR3 nucleotide sequence: TGCGCCAGCAGCTACACGGGAGAATGGAATGAGCAGTTCTTC. Its translation is CASSYTGEWNEQFF.